This T cell receptor beta chain was observed in a study of graft-versus-host responses after intestinal transplantation. Background on the study: Anti-thymocyte globulin induction preceded approximately three years of tacrolimus and steroid maintenance in all recipients.

Findings of the study overall: GvH clones surfaced in recipient marrow, some emerging earlier in ileum or blood. HvG clone declines early post-transplant were associated with peak circulating GvH levels. When patients had graft-donor T cell macrochimerism, their allografts held high graft-versus-host to host-versus-graft clonal ratios.

From germline, CDR1 is MNHNS and CDR2 SASEGT. The CDR3 consists of 15 residues. V gave up 0 bases and J gave up 9 bases, with 15 bases separating them. Assay: immunoSEQ multiplex PCR; the TCRdb copy retains only in-frame clones and omits some. This table holds just over 70,000 clones, approximately 87% found once. Points on this clone: What it binds is unknown.

The material sequenced was unstimulated CD4+ T cells sorted from spleen or lymph node cells, taken before transplant. The clonotype was recovered from a human donor who was the organ donor for an intestinal transplant. This chain connects TRBV6-1 to TRBJ2-1; D remains ambiguous. CDR3 residues: CASSEAINSGGEQFF. CDR3 coding DNA: TGTGCCAGCAGTGAAGCAATAAATTCTGGCGGTGAGCAGTTCTTC.